Following are 17 T cell receptor beta chains from one sample sequenced in a study of T-cell memory formation after mild COVID-19. TCRdb re-derived calls from the 5' RACE reads in MiXCR, one entry per CDR3 protein. Of tens of thousands of distinct CDR3 sequences in the sample, nearly 25% were seen once. The sample consisted of PBMCs or a T cell subset sorted from them (not recorded which). These receptors originate from a young man who had mild COVID-19 (a few samples of this study predate the infection). Cell type and time point are not known.

This clonotype was found a few times. The chain combines TRBV12-3 or TRBV12-4 with TRBJ2-2; D call uncertain. Trimming cost V 5 bases and J 5 bases, with 15 bases left between them. There are 15 residues in the CDR3. In nucleotides, the CDR3 is TGTGCCAGCAGTGCCCGGGCGGCGTTAACCGGGGAGCTGTTTTTT. This sequence encodes CASSARAALTGELFF.

In DNA form, the CDR3 reads TGTGCCAGCAGCGTAGCTGAAGGGACAGGGGTTCGAGAGACCCAGTACTTC. This sequence encodes CASSVAEGTGVRETQYF. This rearrangement joins TRBV9 to TRBJ2-5, with 10 nucleotides matching TRBD1. Germline loops: CDR1 SGDLS, CDR2 YYNGEE. The V segment lost 0 bases and the J segment 4 bases; nucleotides outside the gene matches: 9. The length of the CDR3 is 17 residues.

The J gene is TRBJ2-5, the V gene TRBV2; D remains unclear. Germline V gives CDR1 SNHLY, CDR2 FYNNEI. The CDR3 runs 13 residues. Trimming took 10 bases from V and 2 from J, leaving 14 bases between them. The CDR3 region is CATKGPDQETQYF. For the CDR3, the DNA is TGTGCCACGAAAGGTCCAGATCAAGAGACCCAGTACTTC.

This clonotype occurred a few times. The chain is built from TRBV28 and TRBJ2-3; TRBD1 might be the D (6 bases). This CDR3 region has 16 residues. V was cut by 3 bases and J by 2 bases, with 15 bases left in between. Germline V gene lookup returns CDR1 MDHEN and CDR2 SYDVKM. This CDR3 is CASSFWAGTHTDTQYF. CDR3 DNA sequence: TGTGCCAGCAGTTTTTGGGCCGGGACACACACAGATACGCAGTATTTT.

The V call is TRBV5-1, the J call TRBJ1-2, with 10 bases identical to TRBD1. Germline V gene data show CDR1 as SGHRS and CDR2 as YFSETQ. Germline trimming cut 3 bases from V and 8 bases from J; bases unmatched to any gene: 16. The CDR3 has 17 amino acids. The CDR3 protein is CASSWTGTGDPTQGYTF. The CDR3 nucleotides read TGCGCCAGCAGCTGGACCGGGACAGGGGACCCCACCCAGGGCTACACCTTC.

This clonotype appeared a few times. V is TRBV20-1 and J is TRBJ2-1; 9 nucleotides line up with TRBD1. Trimming took 6 bases from V and 3 from J; bases not matched to a gene: 6. This CDR3 is built from 14 residues. CDR1 is DFQATT and CDR2 is SNEGSKA in the germline V gene (reference sequence). The CDR3 spells CSAPDRGFYNEQFF. CDR3 DNA: TGCAGTGCCCCGGACAGGGGTTTCTACAATGAGCAGTTCTTC.

This clonotype has more than one count but fewer than ten. The chain combines TRBV9 with TRBJ2-7; TRBD1 aligns across 9 bases. The CDR3 is made up of 15 amino acids. The junction had 4 bases not matched to a gene; V was cut back by 0 bases and J by 3 bases. The germline V gene encodes CDR1 SGDLS and CDR2 YYNGEE. CDR3 sequence reads: CASSVAGTGYYEQYF. CDR3 sequence (DNA): TGTGCCAGCAGCGTAGCAGGGACAGGGTACTACGAGCAGTACTTC.

This clonotype came up a few times. CDR3 DNA sequence: TGCGCCAGCAGCCCCAGACTAGCGGGGGGCCCTTTACTCTACGAGCAGTACTTC. Translated: CASSPRLAGGPLLYEQYF. The chain recombines TRBV4-1 with TRBJ2-7, with 13 bases lining up with TRBD2. With 4 bases clipped from V and 3 bases from J, the junction kept 12 bases outside the gene matches. The CDR3 runs 18 residues. Germline CDR1 and CDR2: MGHRA and YSYEKL.

This clonotype was seen a few times. This chain connects TRBV4-3 to TRBJ2-1; unclear D gene. The V gene's germline CDR1 is LGHNA and CDR2 YSLEER. This CDR3 has 13 residues. V shed 3 bases and J shed 5 bases, with 8 bases lying between them. The CDR3 nucleotides are TGCGCCAGCAGCCAGGGCGGAAACAATGAGCAGTTCTTC. Encoded protein: CASSQGGNNEQFF.

The chain uses TRBV4-3 and TRBJ1-5; D unclear. Trimming shortened V by 3 bases and J by 1 base, and 10 bases separated the two germline ends. The germline gives CDR1 LGHNA, CDR2 YSLEER. The CDR3 spans 15 residues. In DNA form, the CDR3 reads TGCGCCAGCAGCCACAGCAGGCACAGCAATCAGCCCCAGCATTTT. This encodes CASSHSRHSNQPQHF.

In its sample, this clonotype was seen a few times. The rearrangement joins TRBV12-3 or TRBV12-4 to TRBJ1-1; D not certain. Trimming cost V 5 bases and J 0 bases, with 7 bases left between them. This CDR3 is 13 amino acids long. DNA for the CDR3: TGTGCCAGCAGTGGGGAGTTGAACACTGAAGCTTTCTTT. As protein: CASSGELNTEAFF.

This clonotype occurred a few times. The chain combines TRBV20-1 with TRBJ2-7; D is possibly TRBD1 (6 bases). The ends were cut back, 0 bases at V and 3 bases at J, with 9 bases in the middle. The germline V gene has CDR1 DFQATT and CDR2 SNEGSKA (reference sequence). The CDR3 runs to 13 residues. The CDR3 reads CSAREGQYYEQYV. CDR3 in DNA: TGCAGTGCTAGAGAAGGACAGTACTACGAGCAGTACGTC.

The CDR3 sequence: CASSSALPGSYF. CDR3 sequence (DNA): TGTGCCAGCAGCTCCGCGCTCCCCGGGTCGTATTTT. V usage is TRBV7-9 and J usage is TRBJ2-3; unclear D gene. CDR1 and CDR2 (germline): SEHNR, FQNEAQ (reference sequence). V shed 4 bases and J shed 14 bases, with 16 bases lying between them. The CDR3 has 12 residues.

This clonotype came up a few times. The chain recombines TRBV20-1 with TRBJ1-5; D is perhaps TRBD1 (6 bases). This CDR3 spans 16 amino acids. CDR1 and CDR2 (germline): DFQATT, SNEGSKA (reference sequence). V was clipped by 6 bases and J by 0 bases, with 18 bases between them. Here the CDR3 reads CSASPPGGLSNQPQHF. CDR3 nucleotides: TGCAGTGCCTCACCTCCGGGGGGCCTTAGCAATCAGCCCCAGCATTTT.

This clonotype was picked up a small number of times. V and J are TRBV28 and TRBJ2-7, with D unclear. The germline V gene encodes CDR1 MDHEN and CDR2 SYDVKM. This CDR3 comprises 12 residues. The V and J ends lost 5 bases and 2 bases respectively, with 7 bases between them. CDR3 nucleotides: TGTGCCAGCAGTCGGACCACCTACGAGCAGTACTTC. This encodes CASSRTTYEQYF.

This chain uses TRBV29-1 with TRBJ2-7; D call uncertain. The germline CDR1 and CDR2 sequences are SQVTM and ANQGSEA. Trimming left V 4 bases short and J 2 bases short, with 12 bases between. CDR3 length: 13 amino acids. CDR3 amino acids: CSVGGQNAYEQYF. The CDR3 nucleotides read TGCAGCGTTGGGGGTCAGAACGCCTACGAGCAGTACTTC.

CDR3 protein: CASSQDRAGGLNGELFF. Here the CDR3 DNA reads TGCGCCAGCAGCCAAGATCGAGCGGGGGGGCTTAACGGGGAGCTGTTTTTT. This rearrangement joins TRBV4-3 to TRBJ2-2; 10 bases are shared with TRBD2. The germline V gene has CDR1 LGHNA and CDR2 YSLEER. The CDR3 covers 17 residues. V dropped 0 bases and J dropped 7; count of bases not matched to a gene: 8.